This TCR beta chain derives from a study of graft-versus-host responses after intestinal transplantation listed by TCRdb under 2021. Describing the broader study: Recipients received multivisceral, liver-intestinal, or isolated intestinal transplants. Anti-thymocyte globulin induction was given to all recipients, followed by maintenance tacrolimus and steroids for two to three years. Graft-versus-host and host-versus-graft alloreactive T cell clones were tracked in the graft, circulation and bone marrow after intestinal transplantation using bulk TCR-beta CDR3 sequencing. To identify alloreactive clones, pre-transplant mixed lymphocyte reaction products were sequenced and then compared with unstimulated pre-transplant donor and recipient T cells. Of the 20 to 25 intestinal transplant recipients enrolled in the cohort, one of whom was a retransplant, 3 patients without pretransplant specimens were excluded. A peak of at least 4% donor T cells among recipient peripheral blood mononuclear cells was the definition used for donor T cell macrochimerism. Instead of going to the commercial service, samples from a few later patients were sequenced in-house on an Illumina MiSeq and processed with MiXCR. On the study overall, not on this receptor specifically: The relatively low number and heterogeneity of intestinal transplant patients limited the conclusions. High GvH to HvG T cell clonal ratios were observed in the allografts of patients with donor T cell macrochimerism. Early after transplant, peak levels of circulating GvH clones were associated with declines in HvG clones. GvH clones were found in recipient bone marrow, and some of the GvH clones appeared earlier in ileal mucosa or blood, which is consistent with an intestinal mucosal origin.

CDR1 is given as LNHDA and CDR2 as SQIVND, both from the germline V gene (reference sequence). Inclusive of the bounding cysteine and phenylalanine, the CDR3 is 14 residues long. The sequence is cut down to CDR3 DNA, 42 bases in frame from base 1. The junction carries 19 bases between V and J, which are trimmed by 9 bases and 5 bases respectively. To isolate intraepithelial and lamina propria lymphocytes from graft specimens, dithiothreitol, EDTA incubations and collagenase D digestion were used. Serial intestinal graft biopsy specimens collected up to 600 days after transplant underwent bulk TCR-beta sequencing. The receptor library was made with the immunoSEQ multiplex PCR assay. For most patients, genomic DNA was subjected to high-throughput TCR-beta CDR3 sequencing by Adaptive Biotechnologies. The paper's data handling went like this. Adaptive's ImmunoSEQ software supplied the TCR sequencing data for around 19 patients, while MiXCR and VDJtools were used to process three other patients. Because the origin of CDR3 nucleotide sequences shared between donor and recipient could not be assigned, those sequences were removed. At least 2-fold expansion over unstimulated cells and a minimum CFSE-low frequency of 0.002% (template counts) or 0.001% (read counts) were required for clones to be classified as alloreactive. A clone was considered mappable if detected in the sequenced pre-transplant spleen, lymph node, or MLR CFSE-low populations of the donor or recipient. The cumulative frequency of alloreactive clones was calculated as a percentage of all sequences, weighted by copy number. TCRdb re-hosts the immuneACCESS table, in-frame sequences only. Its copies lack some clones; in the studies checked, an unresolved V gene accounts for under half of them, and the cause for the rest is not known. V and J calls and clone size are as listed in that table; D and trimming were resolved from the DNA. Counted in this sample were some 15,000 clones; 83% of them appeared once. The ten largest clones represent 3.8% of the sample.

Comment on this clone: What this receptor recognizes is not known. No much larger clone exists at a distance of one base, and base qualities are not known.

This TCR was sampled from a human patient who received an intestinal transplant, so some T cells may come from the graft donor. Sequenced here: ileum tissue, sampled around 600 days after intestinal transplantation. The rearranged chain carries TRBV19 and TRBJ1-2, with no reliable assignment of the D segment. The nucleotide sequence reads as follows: TGTGCCAGCTACACACGCGATAGACCTTATGGCTACACCTTC. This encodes CASYTRDRPYGYTF.